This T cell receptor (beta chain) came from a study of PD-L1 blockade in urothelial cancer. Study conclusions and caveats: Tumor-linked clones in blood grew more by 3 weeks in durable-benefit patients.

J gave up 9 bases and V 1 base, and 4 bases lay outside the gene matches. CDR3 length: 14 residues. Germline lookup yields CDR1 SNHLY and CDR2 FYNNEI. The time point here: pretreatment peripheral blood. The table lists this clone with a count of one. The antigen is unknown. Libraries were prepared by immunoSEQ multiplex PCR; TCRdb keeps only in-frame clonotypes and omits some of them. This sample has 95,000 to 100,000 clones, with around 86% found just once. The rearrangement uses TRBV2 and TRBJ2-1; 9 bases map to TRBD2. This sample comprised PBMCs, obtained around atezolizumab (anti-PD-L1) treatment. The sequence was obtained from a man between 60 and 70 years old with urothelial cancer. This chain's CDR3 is CASSEVAGASEQFF. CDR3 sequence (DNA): TGTGCCAGCAGTGAAGTAGCGGGAGCAAGTGAGCAGTTCTTC.